The 13 T cell receptor beta chains below all came from one sample that was sequenced in a study of blood T cell repertoires in COVID-19. TCRdb's table, derived via immunoSEQ multiplex PCR, lists solely in-frame clones and lacks some. The table lists 150,000 to 250,000 clones, approximately 82% of them singletons. Sequencing was performed on peripheral blood. The receptor source for this set is a human donor with acute or convalescent COVID-19. The donor label of this sample is uncertain.

The chain joins TRBV3-1 (or the pseudogene TRBV3-2) to TRBJ1-6, with 7 bases fitting TRBD1. CDR3 length equals 16 residues. With V trimmed by 0 bases and J by 6 bases, 5 bases remained unmatched. Germline assignment: CDR1 LGHDT and CDR2 YNNKEL (reference sequence). The DNA for the CDR3 is TGTGCCAGCAGCCAAGATTCAAACAGGGGTAATTCACCCCTCCACTTT. This encodes CASSQDSNRGNSPLHF.

V usage is TRBV5-5 and J usage is TRBJ2-2, with TRBD2 as a possible D gene (7 bases). V was shortened by 6 bases and J by 4 bases, with 13 bases between the two germline ends. The V gene's germline CDR1 is SGHKS and CDR2 YYEKEE (reference sequence). CDR3 length equals 14 residues. CDR3 in DNA: TGTGCCAGCACCGAGGGGGGGTTCACCGGGGAGCTGTTTTTT. Translation gives CASTEGGFTGELFF.

The chain recombines TRBV27 with TRBJ1-6, with D possibly TRBD1 on 5 matching bases. This CDR3 is 12 amino acids long. The V gene's germline CDR1 is MNHEY and CDR2 SMNVEV (reference sequence). V lost 6 bases and J 11 bases, leaving 11 bases between the germline ends. The CDR3 coding sequence is TGTGCCAGCAGCCCAGGGAGGACACCCCTCCACTTT. As protein: CASSPGRTPLHF.

This clone was seen a single time. The chain combines TRBV6-5 with TRBJ2-2; perhaps TRBD2 as D (6 bases). Trimming removed 6 bases at V and 3 bases at J, with 14 bases between. The germline V gene encodes CDR1 MNHEY and CDR2 SVGAGI. The CDR3 extends over 15 amino acids. CDR3 region: CASRLEGRYTGELFF. DNA of the CDR3: TGTGCCAGCAGACTGGAGGGCCGATACACCGGGGAGCTGTTTTTT.

The sample holds a few counts of this clone. This sequence joins TRBV11-2 and TRBJ1-1; D not certain. The CDR3 loop spans 14 amino acids. CDR1 SGHAT and CDR2 FQNNGV come from the germline V gene. Trimming stripped 5 bases from V and 0 bases from J, with 10 bases between. The DNA of the CDR3 is TGTGCCAGCAGCCTACAGCCCATGAACACTGAAGCTTTCTTT. Amino acids: CASSLQPMNTEAFF.

V usage is TRBV19 and J usage is TRBJ2-2; D is undetermined. Trimming left V 5 bases short and J 4 bases short, with 14 bases between. The CDR3 is 15 amino acids. From germline, CDR1 is LNHDA and CDR2 SQIVND (reference sequence). Here the CDR3 reads CASSRGEGPTGELFF. The CDR3 nucleotides are TGTGCCAGTAGTCGAGGCGAAGGCCCCACCGGGGAGCTGTTTTTT.

The rearrangement joins TRBV13 to TRBJ1-1, with D perhaps matching TRBD1 (5 bases). Germline values: CDR1 PRHDT, CDR2 FYEKMQ (reference sequence). V lost 0 bases and J lost 4, with 15 bases in between. This CDR3 contains 16 residues. CDR3 amino acids: CASSLGGVGVGTEAFF. The CDR3 DNA sequence: TGTGCCAGCAGCTTAGGAGGCGTAGGGGTGGGCACTGAAGCTTTCTTT. Together with reference TRBV13 and TRBJ1-1, the CDR3 gives the full variable domain: AAGVIQSPRHLIKEKRETATLKCYPIPRHDTVYWYQQGPGQDPQFLISFYEKMQSDKGSIPDRFSAQQFSDYHSELNMSSLELGDSALYFCASSLGGVGVGTEAFFGQGTRLTVV.

This sequence joins TRBV7-2 and TRBJ2-1, with 13 bases fitting TRBD2. Trimming took 4 bases from V and 0 from J; bases not matched to a gene: 9. This CDR3 has 19 residues. CDR1 and CDR2 from the germline V gene are SGHTA and FQGNSA. CDR3 nucleotides: TGTGCCAGCAGCTCAGGGGGACTAGCGGGATTGCTCTCCTACAATGAGCAGTTCTTC. It translates to CASSSGGLAGLLSYNEQFF.

V and J are TRBV27 and TRBJ2-7, with 7 bases fitting TRBD1. Trimming removed 5 bases from V and 2 bases from J; junction bases left unmatched: 9. Per germline, CDR1 MNHEY and CDR2 SMNVEV (reference sequence). This CDR3 is 15 amino acids long. CDR3 residues: CASSPRTGAAYEQYF. The CDR3 coding sequence is TGTGCCAGCAGTCCCCGGACAGGAGCGGCCTACGAGCAGTACTTC.

This chain links TRBV30 with TRBJ1-1, with 7 bases matching TRBD1. This CDR3 has 17 amino acids. With 0 bases clipped from V and 4 bases from J, the junction kept 14 bases outside the gene matches. Germline V gene data show CDR1 as GTSNPN and CDR2 as SVGIG (reference sequence). In DNA form, the CDR3 reads TGTGCCTGGAGTGTATCGCTCCAGGGGGGCAGGGGCACTGAAGCTTTCTTT. Encoded protein: CAWSVSLQGGRGTEAFF.

The chain recombines TRBV6-5 with TRBJ1-2; unclear D gene. The V gene's germline CDR1 is MNHEY and CDR2 SVGAGI. The V and J ends lost 6 bases and 4 bases respectively, with 18 bases between them. CDR3 size: 15 residues. The CDR3 DNA reads as TGTGCCAGCAGCCCAGAGGGCAGTTGGGGCTATGGCTACACCTTC. This gives the protein CASSPEGSWGYGYTF.

V and J are TRBV29-1 and TRBJ2-2, with TRBD2 matching over 11 bases. Germline assignment: CDR1 SQVTM and CDR2 ANQGSEA. The CDR3 sequence is 15 residues long. The V segment lost 6 bases and the J segment 2 bases; nucleotides outside the gene matches: 5. CDR3 sequence (DNA): TGCAGCGTGGCACTAGCGGGAGCAAACACCGGGGAGCTGTTTTTT. Protein sequence: CSVALAGANTGELFF.

This chain joins TRBV19 and TRBJ2-5; weak D call: TRBD2 (6 bases). CDR3 length: 15 amino acids. V gave up 5 bases and J gave up 2 bases, with 15 bases separating them. Germline V gives CDR1 LNHDA, CDR2 SQIVND (reference sequence). The CDR3 loop is CASSLRGGSQETQYF. The DNA for the CDR3 is TGTGCCAGTAGTCTACGTGGAGGGTCTCAAGAGACCCAGTACTTC.